This entry describes one T cell receptor beta chain. The treatment: preoperative locoregional IRX-2 cytokine immunotherapy. Patients received preoperative, locoregional IRX-2 cytokine immunotherapy in a phase Ib study. This specimen belongs to a study of preoperative IRX-2 immunotherapy in early breast cancer. The assay was immunoSEQ multiplex PCR, and TCRdb's table has in-frame clones only and misses some. The table lists around 40,000 clones, 85% to 95% of them singletons. J gave up 1 base and V 3 bases, and 2 bases lay outside the gene matches. The length of the CDR3 is 14 residues. CDR1 is SGHKS and CDR2 is YYEKEE in the germline V gene (reference sequence).

The chain has TRBV5-5 and TRBJ1-1; 8 bases align to TRBD1. The sequence was obtained from a human donor with breast cancer. Sequences were derived from tumor tissue, sampled after IRX-2 immunotherapy. CDR3 sequence: CASSYDRGNTEAFF. The CDR3 DNA reads TGTGCCAGCAGCTACGACAGGGGGAACACTGAAGCTTTCTTT.